This TCR beta chain stems from a study of tumor-infiltrating lymphocytes in localized non-small cell lung cancer (dated by TCRdb to the early 2020s). At the level of the whole study: Patients whose samples were collected after neoadjuvant chemotherapy, as well as both smokers and never-smokers and several histologies, were included in the cohort. TCR sequencing was one of several integrated assays, alongside flow cytometry, multiplex immunofluorescence, RNA-seq, exome sequencing and proteomics, applied to the same patients. From each patient came resected tumor tissue plus uninvolved lung tissue from that same patient, and the uninvolved lung tissue was described as non-adjacent to the tumor. The paired tumor versus uninvolved lung comparison of immunoSEQ T-cell fraction included 55 patients. In total, the ICON cohort was made up of over a hundred surgical patients who had localized non-small cell lung cancer and whose tumors were resected.

The T-cell fraction in tumor and uninvolved lung tissue was provided by TCR sequencing with the immunoSEQ assay. On the authors' methods: For survival analysis, patients were divided into high (upper tertile) and low (lower two tertiles) T-cell fraction groups, which were compared by log-rank test. Paired tumor versus uninvolved lung differences in T-cell fraction were tested with a signed-rank test. In TCRdb, the immuneACCESS table is reduced to in-frame sequences with V and J assigned. These tables do not hold every clone; where another copy was compared, an unresolved V gene accounts for under half, and the others remain unexplained. V and J calls and clone size follow that table, whereas D and trimming were derived from the DNA. This sample is represented by some 15,000 clones; around 72% of them were singletons. The top ten clonotypes cover approximately 5% of the sample. Overall study results and their limits: Because different assays used different pieces of the same tissue, technical variation could not be distinguished from intratumor heterogeneity. Recurrence-free survival showed no association with tumor T-cell fraction from TCR sequencing (p = 0.61). The TCR-derived T-cell fraction showed no difference between the flow cytometry-defined immunotypes IM1 (good prognosis) and IM2 (poor prognosis). In line with immunofluorescence CD3 counts, TCRbeta sequencing supported higher T cell infiltration in tumors compared with uninvolved lung tissue. Because assay coverage varied across patients depending on available tissue quantity, TCR sequencing was performed for only a subset of the cohort.

The germline V gene gives CDR1 as SNHLY and CDR2 as FYNNEI. Between the V and J ends, shortened by 8 bases and 0 bases respectively, the junction contains 11 bases. Reading from cysteine to phenylalanine, the CDR3 counts 14 amino acids. Only CDR3 DNA remains: 42 bases, in frame from the first base. Patient enrollment in ICON started in the first half of 2016, and the final patient was enrolled in the second half of 2018. Fresh tumor and matched uninvolved tissue for in-depth immune analyses, including TCR sequencing, were collected from a subcohort of approximately 81 patients. DNA for TCR sequencing was isolated from bulk tissue, and no cell sorting was done. With regard to this clone: No cognate antigen has been identified for it. No much larger clone is present one base from it, and per-base qualities are unavailable.

The clonotype comes from a human donor with non-small cell lung cancer. The receptor chain draws on TRBV2 and TRBJ1-5; a weak D assignment points to TRBD1 (6 bases agree). Sequenced input: lung tumor tissue. Read as DNA, the sequence is TGTGCCAGCCTAGGACAGAATAGCAATCAGCCCCAGCATTTT. This sequence encodes CASLGQNSNQPQHF. The full variable domain, completed from the reference TRBV2 and TRBJ1-5 proteins outside the CDR3, reads EPEVTQTPSHQVTQMGQEVILRCVPISNHLYFYWYRQILGQKVEFLVSFYNNEISEKSEIFDDQFSVERPDGSNFTLKIRSTKLEDSAMYFCASLGQNSNQPQHFGDGTRLSIL.